Reported below is one T cell receptor beta chain. Its matching antigen is unknown. Nonspecific anti-CD3/anti-CD28 bead stimulation represents the broad CD4+ T cell repertoire. Sorting selected CD4+ T cells upregulating both CD40 ligand and CD69. Undetectable plasma HIV-1 RNA below 50 copies/mL lasted at least 4 years. CD4+ T cell counts exceeded 400 cells/uL; CMV serology was positive. Sequencing used immunoSEQ version 4 in survey mode. Here immunoSEQ multiplex PCR was the method, and the copy in TCRdb shows in-frame clones only, minus some. The sample contains over 35,000 clones, approximately 91% of which appear only once. This record comes from a study of persistence of HIV-infected CD4 T cells. Study-level information: Up to roughly 200 mL blood was drawn at multiple time points; a couple of donors had single-time leukapheresis. A larger, less memory-rich fraction responded to anti-CD3/anti-CD28 beads than to antigen.

CDR1 is LNHDA, CDR2 SQIVND, per germline (reference sequence). This CDR3 is 15 amino acids long. After removal of 6 bases from V and 2 bases from J, the junction contained 3 bases not matched to a gene. This chain uses TRBV19 with TRBJ2-1; 11 bases align to TRBD2. The receptor was derived from an adult man with HIV who was CMV-seropositive. The sample was CD4+ T cells sorted from PBMCs after roughly 20-hour stimulation, taken from a patient who received antiretroviral therapy. The DNA of the CDR3 is TGTGCCAGTAGACTAGCGGGGGCAACCTACAATGAGCAGTTCTTC. Protein: CASRLAGATYNEQFF.